A single sample gave rise to the 10 T cell receptor beta chains below, sequenced in a study of blood T cell repertoires in COVID-19 (TCRdb year 2020). Library construction relied on the immunoSEQ multiplex PCR assay. TCRdb limited this immuneACCESS table to in-frame rearrangements with V and J called. A share of clones is missing; checked studies link under half to unresolved V genes, and the rest is unexplained. The sample table lists about 25,000 clones, about 94% of them with a count of one. The leading ten clones occupy 4% of the sample. Sample: peripheral blood. All receptors derive from a human donor with active COVID-19. The donor label of this sample is uncertain.

The V gene is TRBV2, the J gene TRBJ2-7; 12 nucleotides align to TRBD2. The CDR3 is made up of 15 amino acids. Germline CDR1 SNHLY, CDR2 FYNNEI. V shed 4 bases, J shed 1 base, and the junction held 2 bases outside the gene matches. This chain's CDR3 is CASSALAGGSYEQYF. The CDR3 DNA follows: TGTGCCAGCAGTGCACTAGCGGGGGGTTCCTACGAGCAGTACTTC.

The chain couples TRBV15 to TRBJ2-5; D remains unclear. Trimming removed 11 bases at V and 7 bases at J, with 8 bases between. In germline, CDR1 is LNHNV, CDR2 YYDKDF (reference sequence). The CDR3 extends over 9 amino acids. As DNA, the CDR3 is TGTGCCTCCACGGGGACCCAGTACTTC. This sequence encodes CASTGTQYF.

The chain has TRBV18 and TRBJ2-5, with TRBD2 as a possible D gene (6 bases). From germline, CDR1 is KGHSH and CDR2 LQKENI. This CDR3 has 13 amino acids. Trimming took 8 bases from V and 2 from J, leaving 12 bases between them. This CDR3 reads CASRDLTQETQYF. DNA of the CDR3: TGTGCCAGCCGGGACTTGACACAAGAGACCCAGTACTTC. The full variable domain, its missing parts supplied by reference TRBV18 and TRBJ2-5, is NAGVMQNPRHLVRRRGQEARLRCSPMKGHSHVYWYRQLPEEGLKFMVYLQKENIIDESGMPKERFSAEFPKEGPSILRIQQVVRGDSAAYFCASRDLTQETQYFGPGTRLLVL.

This sequence joins TRBV4-1 and TRBJ2-5; 7 bases map to TRBD2. Germline assignment: CDR1 MGHRA and CDR2 YSYEKL. J lost 1 base, V lost 4 bases, and 18 bases had no gene match. CDR3 length: 19 amino acids. The CDR3 loop is CASSRWTRRLAEAQETQYF. The CDR3 nucleotides read TGCGCCAGCAGCCGATGGACCCGACGACTAGCAGAGGCCCAAGAGACCCAGTACTTC.

The chain combines TRBV6-6 with TRBJ1-6; 11 bases align to TRBD1. CDR1 is MNHNY and CDR2 is SVGAGI in the germline V gene (reference sequence). This CDR3 has 14 amino acids. V gave up 6 bases and J gave up 10 bases; unmatched junction bases: 5. The CDR3 loop is CASRPGTGGSPLHF. CDR3 DNA sequence: TGTGCCAGCAGACCTGGGACAGGGGGGTCACCCCTCCACTTT.

In DNA form, the CDR3 reads TGTGCCAGCTCACCCAAACAGGGAAATAATTCACCCCTCCACTTT. Translating gives CASSPKQGNNSPLHF. The chain carries TRBV18 and TRBJ1-6, with D tentatively TRBD1 (6 bases). V was pared by 3 bases and J by 5 bases, with 11 bases between. There are 15 residues in the CDR3. Germline CDR1 and CDR2: KGHSH and LQKENI.

The genes are TRBV15 and TRBJ2-2, with D uncertain. There are 14 residues in the CDR3. V lost 0 bases, J lost 7 bases, and 9 bases lay in between. Germline V gene sequence: CDR1 LNHNV, CDR2 YYDKDF (reference sequence). In DNA form, the CDR3 reads TGTGCCACCAGCAGAGAACGAACGAGCGGGGAGCTGTTTTTT. The encoded protein is CATSRERTSGELFF.

This clone has a single count. V usage is TRBV5-6 and J usage is TRBJ2-7, with 11 positions matching TRBD1. From germline, CDR1 is SGHDT and CDR2 YYEEEE. CDR3 length equals 14 residues. V shed 4 bases, J shed 2 bases, and the junction held 2 bases outside the gene matches. Here the CDR3 DNA reads TGTGCCAGCAGCCGGGACAGGGGGGCCTACGAGCAGTACTTC. This sequence encodes CASSRDRGAYEQYF.

This sequence joins TRBV7-9 and TRBJ1-5; 7 nucleotides line up with TRBD1. V lost 3 bases and J lost 7; bases outside the gene matches: 12. CDR1 SEHNR and CDR2 FQNEAQ come from the germline V gene (reference sequence). This CDR3 region has 16 residues. The CDR3 sequence is CASSLYYRGMMQPQHF. Written as DNA, the CDR3 is TGTGCCAGCAGCTTGTACTACAGGGGAATGATGCAGCCCCAGCATTTT.

The V and J genes are TRBV6-2 or TRBV6-3 and TRBJ1-1; 9 bases fit TRBD1. In germline, CDR1 is MNHEY, CDR2 SVGEGT. The CDR3 extends over 14 amino acids. V trimming: 6 bases; J trimming: 5 bases; junction bases outside the gene matches: 7. CDR3 DNA sequence: TGTGCCAGCAGCCAACAGGGGGCGTATACTGAAGCTTTCTTT. Protein: CASSQQGAYTEAFF.